These 29 T cell receptor beta chains were all obtained from the same sample, sequenced in a study of Graves' ophthalmopathy and Graves' hyperthyroidism. The authors amplified TCR beta CDR3 regions, and they did so from RNA transcripts for repertoire sequencing. The first round was an RT-PCR with HTBI primers, and the second round was a multiplex PCR. From the multiplex PCR reads, TCRdb called clonotypes with MiXCR, one entry per CDR3 protein. The data hold a few hundred thousand distinct CDR3 sequences, with about 18% observed a single time. Sequencing was carried out using peripheral blood. The receptors come from an adult woman with stable Graves' hyperthyroidism.

This clonotype showed up just once. Likely a read error: the CDR3 ends without its conserved phenylalanine or tryptophan. The chain combines TRBV3-1 with TRBJ1-2; TRBD1 matches 9 bases. Germline V CDR1 and CDR2: LGHDT, YNNKEL (reference sequence). The V gene end was trimmed by 1 base and the J gene end by 6 bases; junction bases not matched to a gene: 6. This CDR3 is 15 amino acids long. CDR3 coding DNA: TGTGCCAGCAGCCAAGTAGGGGACAGGGCTGATGGCTACACCTTA. Protein sequence: CASSQVGDRADGYTL.

This clonotype was observed many times. This sequence joins TRBV27 and TRBJ1-2, with TRBD1 matching over 11 bases. J was trimmed by 7 bases and V by 5 bases; bases with no gene match: 18. Germline V gene lookup returns CDR1 MNHEY and CDR2 SMNVEV (reference sequence). The CDR3 length is 18 residues. The CDR3 DNA reads TGTGCCAGCAGTCACAAACGGGACAGGGGGATCCTTGGCCCTGGCTACACCTTC. As protein: CASSHKRDRGILGPGYTF.

This clonotype has a handful of counts. The genes are TRBV6-1 and TRBJ2-2, with TRBD2 as a possible D gene (6 bases). Trimming removed 5 bases at V and 7 bases at J, with 14 bases between. Germline lookup yields CDR1 MNHNS and CDR2 SASEGT. The length of the CDR3 is 14 residues. In nucleotides, the CDR3 is TGTGCCAGCAGTCGTCCGGGACTTCACGGGGAGCTGTTTTTT. This encodes CASSRPGLHGELFF.

V is TRBV12-3 or TRBV12-4 and J is TRBJ1-1, with D possibly matching TRBD1 (6 bases). V shed 4 bases and J shed 6 bases, with 9 bases lying between them. The CDR3 is 12 amino acids. Here the CDR3 reads CASSSGTSEAFF. CDR3 nucleotide sequence: TGTGCCAGCAGTTCAGGGACATCTGAAGCTTTCTTT.

The rearrangement uses TRBV24-1 and TRBJ2-5, with unresolved D. This CDR3 has 13 residues. The V gene lost 3 bases and the J gene lost 12 bases, with 16 bases spanning the gap. Germline V CDR1 and CDR2: KGHDR, SFDVKD. Written as DNA, the CDR3 is TGTGCCACCAGTGATACAATCACGACACGAAAGTACTTC. Protein sequence: CATSDTITTRKYF.

Ten or more counts support this clonotype. The chain uses TRBV7-2 and TRBJ2-5; tentatively, D is TRBD2 (6 bases). The CDR3 extends over 13 amino acids. V was cut by 5 bases and J by 5 bases, with 12 bases left in between. The V gene's germline CDR1 is SGHTA and CDR2 FQGNSA. In DNA form, the CDR3 reads TGTGCCAGCAGCCCGGGGAGGTCGGAGACCCAGTACTTC. Protein: CASSPGRSETQYF.

This clonotype was seen ten or more times. The V and J genes are TRBV7-2 and TRBJ2-7; 9 bases agree with TRBD2. With 2 bases clipped from V and 2 bases from J, the junction kept 4 bases outside the gene matches. The CDR3 spans 15 residues. The V gene's germline CDR1 is SGHTA and CDR2 FQGNSA. The DNA of the CDR3 is TGTGCCAGCAGCTTACAGAGCGGGAGGACCTACGAGCAGTACTTC. The encoded protein is CASSLQSGRTYEQYF. The whole variable domain, remainder taken from reference TRBV7-2 and TRBJ2-7, is GAGVSQSPSNKVTEKGKDVELRCDPISGHTALYWYRQSLGQGLEFLIYFQGNSAPDKSGLPSDRFSAERTGGSVSTLTIQRTQQEDSAVYLCASSLQSGRTYEQYFGPGTRLTVT.

This CDR3 reads CASRLSGPGAIQYF. CDR3 DNA: TGTGCCAGCAGACTGAGCGGGCCAGGAGCGATCCAGTACTTC. V and J are TRBV6-1 and TRBJ2-5, with D tentatively TRBD2 (6 bases). Per the germline V gene, CDR1 is MNHNS and CDR2 is SASEGT. Trimming took off 6 bases at V and 10 bases at J, with 21 bases between the two ends. The CDR3 runs 14 residues.

The sample holds a few counts of this clonotype. The V and J genes are TRBV20-1 and TRBJ2-7; 7 bases map to TRBD1. Losses at the gene ends were 7 bases for V and 0 bases for J; bases not matched to a gene: 9. CDR3 length equals 14 residues. Germline loops: CDR1 DFQATT, CDR2 SNEGSKA (reference sequence). The CDR3 loop reads CSVTRDSPSYEQYF. The CDR3 DNA is TGCAGTGTTACCCGGGACAGCCCCTCCTACGAGCAGTACTTC.

The table lists this clonotype with many counts. V is TRBV10-3 and J is TRBJ2-2, with D hard to call. The CDR3 extends over 16 amino acids. Germline V gene lookup returns CDR1 ENHRY and CDR2 SYGVKD. The V gene lost 2 bases and the J gene lost 1 base, with 11 bases spanning the gap. CDR3 sequence (DNA): TGTGCCATCAGTGAGGCTACCTCGGGGAACACCGGGGAGCTGTTTTTT. Its protein product is CAISEATSGNTGELFF.

This clonotype was seen many times. V usage is TRBV28 and J usage is TRBJ2-7, with TRBD1 matching 10 bases. CDR3 length equals 14 residues. Per the germline V gene, CDR1 is MDHEN and CDR2 is SYDVKM. The trim removed 0 bases at V and 5 bases at J, leaving 1 base unmatched. CDR3 residues: CASSLWDRGDEQYF. The DNA of the CDR3 is TGTGCCAGCAGTTTATGGGACAGGGGGGACGAGCAGTACTTC.

There are many counts of this clonotype. The rearrangement uses TRBV6-1 and TRBJ2-7; maybe TRBD1 (6 bases). V gave up 6 bases and J gave up 4 bases, with 16 bases separating them. Germline CDR1 reads MNHNS; CDR2 reads SASEGT. The CDR3 is 14 amino acids. CDR3 DNA: TGTGCCAGCAGGGAACAGGGCGGCGTGTACGAGCAGTACTTC. Its translation is CASREQGGVYEQYF.

This clonotype was recorded many times. The rearrangement links TRBV6-1 to TRBJ1-5, with D maybe TRBD1 (6 bases). V was clipped by 3 bases and J by 6 bases, with 12 bases between them. The CDR3 has 14 residues. Germline V gene lookup returns CDR1 MNHNS and CDR2 SASEGT. CDR3 protein: CASSDTGCCQPQHF. CDR3 DNA: TGTGCCAGCAGTGACACAGGGTGTTGTCAGCCCCAGCATTTT.

In this sample, this clonotype turned up many times. This chain's CDR3 is CASSSPYATGELFF. Written as DNA, the CDR3 is TGTGCCAGCAGTTCTCCCTACGCTACCGGGGAGCTGTTTTTT. The rearrangement joins TRBV12-3 or TRBV12-4 to TRBJ2-2; D gene uncertain. Between the trimmed V and J ends, which lost 4 bases and 5 bases, there was a span of 11 bases. The CDR3 has 14 amino acids.

This clonotype occurred many times. J is TRBJ1-1 and V is TRBV5-1; 10 bases align to TRBD1. This CDR3 has 15 residues. The trim removed 4 bases at V and 1 base at J, leaving 4 bases unmatched. Germline V gives CDR1 SGHRS, CDR2 YFSETQ. CDR3 DNA sequence: TGCGCCAGCAGCAGACAGGGGGCGGGGAACACTGAAGCTTTCTTT. This encodes CASSRQGAGNTEAFF.

The CDR3 DNA reads TGCGCCAGCAGCCACTTGACAGGGCTGAACACTGAAGCTTTCTTT. This encodes CASSHLTGLNTEAFF. The J gene is TRBJ1-1, the V gene TRBV4-1; 7 bases are shared with TRBD1. The CDR3 consists of 15 residues. Per germline, CDR1 MGHRA and CDR2 YSYEKL. V lost 3 bases, J lost 0 bases, and 4 bases stayed unmatched.

The sample holds many counts of this clonotype. This rearrangement joins TRBV28 to TRBJ2-5, with D uncertain. Between the trimmed V and J ends, which lost 2 bases and 2 bases, there was a span of 6 bases. Germline CDR1 MDHEN, CDR2 SYDVKM. The CDR3 loop spans 13 amino acids. DNA of the CDR3: TGTGCCAGCAGTTTAAGCCAGCAAGAGACCCAGTACTTC. This sequence encodes CASSLSQQETQYF. The full variable domain, in which reference TRBV28 and TRBJ2-5 provide the parts outside the CDR3, is DVKVTQSSRYLVKRTGEKVFLECVQDMDHENMFWYRQDPGLGLRLIYFSYDVKMKEKGDIPEGYSVSREKKERFSLILESASTNQTSMYLCASSLSQQETQYFGPGTRLLVL.

As to this clonotype: No conserved phenylalanine or tryptophan is present at the end of the CDR3, so a read error is the likely explanation. The chain uses TRBV27 and TRBJ2-7, with 15 bases aligning to TRBD2. The CDR3 is made up of 18 amino acids. Germline CDR1 reads MNHEY; CDR2 reads SMNVEV (reference sequence). V lost 6 bases, J lost 0 bases, and 9 bases stayed unmatched. The CDR3 here is CASSSLGTSGRSSYEQYL. The CDR3 nucleotides read TGTGCCAGCAGCTCACTAGGGACTAGCGGGAGGAGCTCCTACGAGCAGTACCTC.

This clonotype was seen repeatedly, ten times or more. The V and J genes are TRBV7-8 and TRBJ2-4, with 7 bases identical to TRBD1. The CDR3 runs to 15 residues. In germline, CDR1 is SGHVS, CDR2 FQNEAQ. The V gene end was trimmed by 8 bases and the J gene end by 0 bases; junction bases not matched to a gene: 7. The CDR3 DNA is TGTGCCAGCGGGAAGGGACAGTTAGCCAAAAACATTCAGTACTTC. This gives the protein CASGKGQLAKNIQYF.

J is TRBJ2-2 and V is TRBV6-1; D gene uncertain. Trimming took 9 bases from V and 7 from J, leaving 12 bases between them. The V gene's germline CDR1 is MNHNS and CDR2 SASEGT. The CDR3 contains 12 residues. In DNA, the CDR3 is TGTGCCAGTCGGAAAGTGGGCGGGGAGCTGTTTTTT. This encodes CASRKVGGELFF.

This clonotype was detected ten times or more. J is TRBJ1-1 and V is TRBV28, with TRBD1 as a possible D gene (5 bases). The CDR3 has 16 amino acids. V gave up 3 bases and J gave up 1 base, with 15 bases separating them. Germline CDR1 MDHEN, CDR2 SYDVKM. In DNA form, the CDR3 reads TGTGCCAGCAGTTTCCCCGTTGGGGGGGGGAACACTGAAGCTTTCTTT. This gives the protein CASSFPVGGGNTEAFF.

This clonotype was detected only a few times. This sequence joins TRBV3-1 and TRBJ1-2; 7 bases line up with TRBD1. V gave up 1 base and J gave up 0 bases; unmatched junction bases: 5. CDR3 size: 16 residues. Germline V gene data show CDR1 as LGHDT and CDR2 as YNNKEL (reference sequence). In nucleotides, the CDR3 is TGTGCCAGCAGCCAAGGGGACAGAGAAACTAACTATGGCTACACCTTC. Amino acids: CASSQGDRETNYGYTF.

The rearrangement links TRBV6-5 to TRBJ1-5; 9 bases line up with TRBD1. CDR3 length equals 16 residues. Per the germline V gene, CDR1 is MNHEY and CDR2 is SVGAGI. The V gene end was trimmed by 4 bases and the J gene end by 5 bases; junction bases not matched to a gene: 9. CDR3 DNA: TGTGCCAGCAGTTTTTACCGGGACAGGGATGATCAGCCCCAGCATTTT. Protein sequence: CASSFYRDRDDQPQHF.

At least ten counts were recorded for this clonotype. V usage is TRBV4-3 and J usage is TRBJ1-1; no clear D. The CDR3 sequence is 16 residues long. CDR1 and CDR2 (germline): LGHNA, YSLEER. V lost 0 bases and J lost 3, with 14 bases in between. The CDR3 spells CASSQDDLGGDTEAFF. CDR3 sequence (DNA): TGCGCCAGCAGCCAAGACGATCTGGGAGGAGACACTGAAGCTTTCTTT.

Ten or more counts support this clonotype. The gene calls are TRBV27 and TRBJ2-7; D is ambiguous. V shed 5 bases and J shed 5 bases, with 13 bases lying between them. Germline V gene sequence: CDR1 MNHEY, CDR2 SMNVEV (reference sequence). The CDR3 is 13 amino acids. CDR3 in DNA: TGTGCCAGCAGTCTGACGAATACCCACGAGCAGTACTTC. This encodes CASSLTNTHEQYF.

The rearrangement joins TRBV7-9 to TRBJ2-3; the match to TRBD1 covers 7 bases. The junction had 1 base not matched to a gene; V was cut back by 4 bases and J by 0 bases. Germline V gene lookup returns CDR1 SEHNR and CDR2 FQNEAQ (reference sequence). There are 14 residues in the CDR3. CDR3 in DNA: TGTGCCAGCAGCTCCAGGGGGAGCACAGATACGCAGTATTTT. Encoded protein: CASSSRGSTDTQYF.

This clonotype was counted at least ten times. The rearrangement links TRBV28 to TRBJ2-7; TRBD1 matches 8 bases. The CDR3 covers 16 residues. J gave up 1 base and V 5 bases, and 10 bases lay outside the gene matches. Germline values: CDR1 MDHEN, CDR2 SYDVKM. The CDR3 reads CASSQNQGAGSYEQYF. As DNA, the CDR3 is TGTGCCAGCAGTCAAAACCAGGGGGCGGGTTCCTACGAGCAGTACTTC.

This clonotype was counted many times. The chain has TRBV12-3 or TRBV12-4 and TRBJ1-5, with D perhaps matching TRBD1 (6 bases). CDR3 size: 13 residues. The V gene lost 5 bases and the J gene lost 4 bases, with 9 bases spanning the gap. CDR3 in DNA: TGTGCCAGCAGTGATGGACAGAATCAGCCCCAGCATTTT. This gives the protein CASSDGQNQPQHF.

This clonotype was seen only a few times. The rearrangement links TRBV30 to TRBJ2-2; no definite D call. CDR1 and CDR2 (germline): GTSNPN, SVGIG (reference sequence). This CDR3 spans 12 amino acids. The V gene lost 5 bases and the J gene lost 6 bases, with 10 bases spanning the gap. The CDR3, as DNA: TGTGCCTGGGGATCTTTAGCCGGGGAGCTGTTTTTT. Encoded protein: CAWGSLAGELFF.